This T cell receptor beta chain stems from a study of T cell repertoires in cytomegalovirus infection. Whole-study context: Researchers turned to recently identified HLA-C-restricted CMV epitopes as well as well-studied HLA-B-restricted ones. Both a matching HLA type and CMV infection were indicated by public TCR beta signatures. Broader study findings: Carriers of CMV plus the relevant HLA were identified by cumulative public TCR beta family frequency.

The CDR3 is 13 residues long. The V gene lost 7 bases and the J gene lost 0 bases, with 8 bases spanning the gap. This clonotype appeared a few times. Its target is not known. TCRdb analysed the reads with MiXCR anew, one entry per CDR3 protein. The data contain a few hundred thousand distinct CDR3 sequences, just under 40% of them singletons. The sequencing here drew on cultured PBMCs, taken from culture after CMV antigen stimulation. The V gene is TRBV12-3 or TRBV12-4, the J gene TRBJ2-3; D not resolved. The clonotype originates from a human donor in good health (CMV status not recorded). Some clones in this sample may be carry-over from other donors' samples. The CDR3 DNA reads TGTGCCAGCAATTCCCTGAGCACAGATACGCAGTATTTT. Its protein product is CASNSLSTDTQYF.